This T cell receptor beta chain was recorded in a study of T cell responses to AZD1222 COVID-19 vaccine. Background on the study: Analyses pooled second doses at about 4 or about 12 weeks. Overall study results and limits: Spike-specific TCR breadth and depth went up after people got two AZD1222 doses. Nearly half of unique spike-specific TCRs reportedly avoided B.1.351 and B.1.1.7 mutated regions. Repertoires were sampled only after the peak T cell response.

Assay: immunoSEQ multiplex PCR; the TCRdb copy retains only in-frame clones and omits some. The repertoire has 90,000 to 110,000 clones, roughly 90% of them found once; the top ten carry 5.2%. For this clone: Its antigen is not identified.

V was shortened by 6 bases and J by 5 bases, with 19 bases between the two germline ends. CDR1 and CDR2 from the germline V gene are SGHAT and FQNNGV. This CDR3 is built from 15 residues. The receptor was derived from an adult in good health. The V gene is TRBV11-2, the J gene TRBJ1-2; TRBD1 is a possible D gene (6 bases). The source was peripheral blood, collected on day 0 of AZD1222 vaccination. The CDR3 spells CASSPNRVWFYGYTF. In DNA form, the CDR3 reads TGTGCCAGCAGTCCAAACAGGGTCTGGTTTTATGGCTACACCTTC.